A single sample is the source of the 26 T cell receptor beta chains below, sequenced in a study of blood T cell repertoires in COVID-19 (dated by TCRdb to the early 2020s). Library creation used the immunoSEQ multiplex PCR assay. TCRdb took this table from immuneACCESS and kept in-frame rearrangements with V and J called. Such tables lack part of the clones; where checked against another copy, unresolved V genes explain under half of the gap, and the rest is unexplained. The sample table holds 110,000 or so clones, of which more than 80% were seen once. Around 1.1% of the sample is taken by the ten largest. Material: peripheral blood. These receptors were collected from a human donor in a cohort sampled during active COVID-19.

The chain links TRBV9 to TRBJ2-5; no clear D. The germline gives CDR1 SGDLS, CDR2 YYNGEE. Deletions cut 2 bases from V and 4 bases from J, with 15 bases between. The CDR3 totals 15 residues. CDR3 loop: CASSVGSGSRETQYF. Written as DNA, the CDR3 is TGTGCCAGCAGCGTTGGGTCGGGTAGCCGAGAGACCCAGTACTTC.

This CDR3 is CAGPYRVGSYEQYF. The DNA for the CDR3 is TGTGCCGGGCCGTACAGGGTAGGAAGCTACGAGCAGTACTTC. V is TRBV7-3 and J is TRBJ2-7, with D possibly being TRBD1 (6 bases). V was shortened by 11 bases and J by 3 bases, with 20 bases between the two germline ends. The CDR3 is made up of 14 amino acids. CDR1 and CDR2 (germline): SGHTA, FQGTGA.

As regards this clone: One end of the junction varies from germline; a read error may be responsible. The J gene is TRBJ2-1, the V gene TRBV7-7, with 11 bases fitting TRBD1. Germline assignment: CDR1 SSHAT and CDR2 FNYEAQ (reference sequence). The CDR3 has 13 residues. The CDR3 coding sequence is TGTGCTAGCAGCTTAGCACCGGGACAGGGGGAGTTCTTC. It encodes CASSLAPGQGEFF.

The chain joins TRBV19 to TRBJ1-1; 8 nucleotides match TRBD1. This CDR3 has 13 residues. The V gene's germline CDR1 is LNHDA and CDR2 SQIVND (reference sequence). Trimming removed 4 bases from V and 3 bases from J; junction bases left unmatched: 1. The CDR3: CASSTTGDTEAFF. CDR3 nucleotides: TGTGCCAGTAGTACGACAGGGGACACTGAAGCTTTCTTT.

The V and J genes are TRBV5-1 and TRBJ2-1, with 7 bases that match TRBD2. This CDR3 spans 15 amino acids. V shed 4 bases, J shed 0 bases, and the junction held 4 bases outside the gene matches. Germline lookup yields CDR1 SGHRS and CDR2 YFSETQ. The CDR3 DNA follows: TGCGCCAGCAGCCGACTAGCAAGCTCCTACAATGAGCAGTTCTTC. Its translation is CASSRLASSYNEQFF.

V is TRBV7-8 and J is TRBJ2-2, with 8 positions matching TRBD2. This CDR3 has 16 residues. Per germline, CDR1 SGHVS and CDR2 FQNEAQ. With 2 bases clipped from V and 7 bases from J, the junction kept 9 bases outside the gene matches. The CDR3 spells CASSLQRTSRHGELFF. CDR3 DNA: TGTGCCAGCAGCTTACAAAGGACTAGCCGGCACGGGGAGCTGTTTTTT.

This chain links TRBV25-1 with TRBJ2-7; D not resolved. With 3 bases removed from V and 8 bases from J, the gap between germline ends came to 20 bases. CDR3 length: 15 residues. CDR1 is MGHDK, CDR2 SYGVNS, per germline. For the CDR3, the DNA is TGTGCCAGCAGTGACCACTCGTCCGAATACCGCAAGCAGTACTTC. Its protein product is CASSDHSSEYRKQYF.

CDR3 loop: CASSLAKRGHSPLHF. The CDR3 nucleotides are TGTGCCAGCAGCTTAGCGAAACGCGGCCATTCACCCCTCCACTTT. The V gene is TRBV7-6, the J gene TRBJ1-6; D unclear. Germline-derived CDR1 and CDR2 are SGHVS and FNYEAQ. The CDR3 is 15 residues long. V was pared by 0 bases and J by 8 bases, with 11 bases between.

The rearrangement links TRBV7-2 to TRBJ1-5, with D perhaps matching TRBD1 (5 bases). Trimming pared 1 base from V and 7 bases from J, leaving 14 bases between. This CDR3 has 15 residues. Germline V CDR1 and CDR2: SGHTA, FQGNSA. The CDR3 region is CASSLVGGNRQPQHF. The DNA of the CDR3 is TGTGCCAGCAGCTTAGTCGGGGGTAACAGGCAGCCCCAGCATTTT.

This clone has just one count. V gene TRBV18 combines with J gene TRBJ2-2, with 7 nucleotides matching TRBD1. V was clipped by 5 bases and J by 14 bases; unmatched bases: 11. CDR1 and CDR2 (germline): KGHSH, LQKENI. The CDR3 has 13 residues. CDR3: CASSARGTETLFF. The CDR3 nucleotides are TGTGCCAGCTCAGCTAGAGGGACAGAGACTCTGTTTTTT.

CDR3 nucleotides: TGTGCCAGCAGTGCGAGCGGGAAAAGCACAGATACGCAGTATTTT. It yields the protein CASSASGKSTDTQYF. V gene TRBV25-1 combines with J gene TRBJ2-3; TRBD2 matches at 7 bases. The CDR3 is 15 residues long. The ends lost 4 bases at V and 0 bases at J; junction bases unmatched: 4. Germline CDR1 and CDR2: MGHDK and SYGVNS. The entire variable domain, with the rest obtained from reference TRBV25-1 and TRBJ2-3, is as follows: EADIYQTPRYLVIGTGKKITLECSQTMGHDKMYWYQQDPGMELHLIHYSYGVNSTEKGDLSSESTVSRIRTEHFPLTLESARPSHTSQYLCASSASGKSTDTQYFGPGTRLTVL.

The chain uses TRBV4-3 and TRBJ2-7; D is perhaps TRBD1 (5 bases). CDR3 size: 16 residues. Germline CDR1 and CDR2: LGHNA and YSLEER. V was shortened by 0 bases and J by 8 bases, with 20 bases between the two germline ends. This CDR3 is CASSQDQGAGILKQYF. The CDR3 bases are TGCGCCAGCAGCCAAGATCAAGGGGCAGGGATCCTCAAGCAGTACTTC.

About this clone: The junction differs from germline at one of its ends, possibly a read error. The chain couples TRBV28 to TRBJ1-5; D is unclear. Germline V gene data show CDR1 as MDHEN and CDR2 as SYDVKM. CDR3 length equals 14 residues. In DNA, the CDR3 is TGTGCCGGCAGACGGGGATGGGGCAATCAGCCCCAGCATTTT. Its protein is CAGRRGWGNQPQHF.

V is TRBV5-6 and J is TRBJ1-3; the match to TRBD1 covers 7 bases. Looked up from germline, CDR1 is SGHDT and CDR2 is YYEEEE. The CDR3 extends over 16 amino acids. The V gene end was trimmed by 4 bases and the J gene end by 0 bases; junction bases not matched to a gene: 7. The CDR3 coding sequence is TGTGCCAGCAGCGGGGACAGAATAGCCTCTGGAAACACCATATATTTT. It encodes CASSGDRIASGNTIYF.

The genes are TRBV7-2 and TRBJ1-6; TRBD1 aligns across 9 bases. Trimming cost V 5 bases and J 6 bases; bases outside gene matches: 5. CDR3 size: 15 residues. Germline V gene data show CDR1 as SGHTA and CDR2 as FQGNSA. CDR3 sequence (DNA): TGTGCCAGCAGCACAGACAGGGGGGGTAATTCACCCCTCCACTTT. Translation gives CASSTDRGGNSPLHF.

By sample fraction, this clone is medium-sized. The rearrangement links TRBV24-1 to TRBJ2-7; D uncertain. Germline assignment: CDR1 KGHDR and CDR2 SFDVKD. This CDR3 region has 14 residues. Trimming shortened V by 4 bases and J by 1 base, and 10 bases separated the two germline ends. CDR3 sequence reads: CATSDVDTSYEQYF. CDR3 in DNA: TGTGCCACCAGTGACGTAGACACTTCCTACGAGCAGTACTTC.

CDR3 DNA sequence: TGTGCCAGCAGCCGTCTCGGTTTAACCGGGAACGAGCAGTACTTC. This encodes CASSRLGLTGNEQYF. V gene TRBV7-2 combines with J gene TRBJ2-7; the D gene is possibly TRBD2 (5 bases). The germline V and J ends were trimmed by 5 bases and 5 bases, with 19 bases remaining between them. This CDR3 region has 15 residues. CDR1 and CDR2 from the germline V gene are SGHTA and FQGNSA.

The gene calls are TRBV7-2 and TRBJ1-2, with 8 nucleotides matching TRBD1. J gave up 0 bases and V 7 bases, and 4 bases lay outside the gene matches. In germline, CDR1 is SGHTA, CDR2 FQGNSA. The CDR3 loop spans 14 amino acids. CDR3 sequence reads: CASIQTGANYGYTF. The DNA of the CDR3 is TGTGCCAGCATCCAGACAGGGGCTAACTATGGCTACACCTTC.

This clone was picked up a small number of times. The chain uses TRBV3-1 (or the pseudogene TRBV3-2) and TRBJ2-5; TRBD2 aligns across 8 bases. With 4 bases clipped from V and 2 bases from J, the junction kept 3 bases outside the gene matches. The germline V gene has CDR1 LGHDT and CDR2 YNNKEL (reference sequence). The CDR3 length is 14 residues. CDR3 protein: CASSRGLDQETQYF. In DNA, the CDR3 is TGTGCCAGCAGCCGGGGACTAGATCAAGAGACCCAGTACTTC.

The chain is built from TRBV19 and TRBJ2-7; TRBD1 aligns across 11 bases. Per the germline V gene, CDR1 is LNHDA and CDR2 is SQIVND (reference sequence). V was clipped by 8 bases and J by 7 bases; unmatched bases: 16. The CDR3 extends over 16 amino acids. The CDR3 here is CASSTRTGTGGLEQYF. The CDR3 DNA reads as TGTGCCAGTTCGACCCGAACCGGGACAGGGGGTTTGGAGCAGTACTTC.

The chain carries TRBV14 and TRBJ2-7, with TRBD2 as a possible D gene (6 bases). The germline CDR1 and CDR2 sequences are SGHDN and FVKESK. Trimming shortened V by 2 bases and J by 7 bases, and 15 bases separated the two germline ends. The length of the CDR3 is 14 residues. Here the CDR3 reads CASSQQVGGAEQYF. The CDR3 nucleotides read TGTGCCAGCAGCCAACAAGTAGGAGGGGCAGAGCAGTACTTC. Full variable domain (rest looked up from reference TRBV14 and TRBJ2-7): EAGVTQFPSHSVIEKGQTVTLRCDPISGHDNLYWYRRVMGKEIKFLLHFVKESKQDESGMPNNRFLAERTGGTYSTLKVQPAELEDSGVYFCASSQQVGGAEQYFGPGTRLTVT.

This clone was seen only once. J is TRBJ2-5 and V is TRBV6-5; TRBD2 aligns across 7 bases. The V segment lost 6 bases and the J segment 2 bases; nucleotides outside the gene matches: 9. CDR3 length: 15 residues. Germline CDR1 reads MNHEY; CDR2 reads SVGAGI. CDR3 DNA sequence: TGTGCCAGCAGGGCCGACACGGGGGGTCAAGAGACCCAGTACTTC. It is translated as CASRADTGGQETQYF.

The V gene is TRBV7-3, the J gene TRBJ2-5; D is undetermined. The V gene lost 0 bases and the J gene lost 2 bases, with 4 bases spanning the gap. Germline V gives CDR1 SGHTA, CDR2 FQGTGA. There are 13 residues in the CDR3. The CDR3 is CASSLTLQETQYF. The CDR3, as DNA: TGTGCCAGCAGCTTAACACTACAAGAGACCCAGTACTTC.

V usage is TRBV5-4 and J usage is TRBJ1-2; 9 nucleotides agree with TRBD1. V shed 3 bases and J 8 bases; nucleotides not matched to a gene: 11. The CDR3 runs to 15 residues. Germline V gene data show CDR1 as SGHNT and CDR2 as YYREEE (reference sequence). CDR3 sequence (DNA): TGTGCCAGCAGCTCCCTAATAACAGGGGGCGGGGGCTACACCTTC. Protein product: CASSSLITGGGGYTF.

The chain has TRBV18 and TRBJ2-1; 12 bases map to TRBD2. The V segment lost 3 bases and the J segment 6 bases; nucleotides outside the gene matches: 12. CDR1 KGHSH and CDR2 LQKENI come from the germline V gene. This CDR3 comprises 18 residues. DNA for the CDR3: TGTGCCAGCTCACCCAAACCGACTAGCGGGAGCTCCGGCAATGAGCAGTTCTTC. This gives the protein CASSPKPTSGSSGNEQFF.

The chain has TRBV27 and TRBJ1-6; 9 nucleotides align to TRBD1. Germline CDR1 MNHEY, CDR2 SMNVEV (reference sequence). The V gene end was trimmed by 6 bases and the J gene end by 4 bases; junction bases not matched to a gene: 10. This CDR3 comprises 17 residues. The CDR3 protein is CASRLQGATRYNSPLHF. The CDR3 DNA is TGTGCCAGCAGGTTACAGGGGGCAACTCGGTATAATTCACCCCTCCACTTT.